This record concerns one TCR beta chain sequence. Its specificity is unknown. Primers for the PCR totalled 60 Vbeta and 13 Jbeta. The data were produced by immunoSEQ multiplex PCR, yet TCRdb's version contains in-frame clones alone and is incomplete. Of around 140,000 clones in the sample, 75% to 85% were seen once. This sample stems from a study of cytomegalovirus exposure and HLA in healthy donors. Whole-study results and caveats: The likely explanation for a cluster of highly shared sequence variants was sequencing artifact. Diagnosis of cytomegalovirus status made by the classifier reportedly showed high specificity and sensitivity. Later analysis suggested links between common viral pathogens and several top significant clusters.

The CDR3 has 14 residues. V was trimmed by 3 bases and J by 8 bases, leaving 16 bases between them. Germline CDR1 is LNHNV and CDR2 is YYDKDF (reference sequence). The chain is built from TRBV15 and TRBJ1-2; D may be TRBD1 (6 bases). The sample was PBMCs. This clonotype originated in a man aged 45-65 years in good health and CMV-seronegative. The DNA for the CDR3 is TGTGCCACCAGCAGTCCCCAGGGGTTGCGAGGCTACACCTTC. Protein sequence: CATSSPQGLRGYTF. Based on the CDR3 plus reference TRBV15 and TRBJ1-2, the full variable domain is DAMVIQNPRYQVTQFGKPVTLSCSQTLNHNVMYWYQQKSSQAPKLLFHYYDKDFNNEADTPDNFQSRRPNTSFCFLDIRSPGLGDTAMYLCATSSPQGLRGYTFGSGTRLTVV.